These T cell receptor beta chains were read from a single sample in a study of molecular identifiers for immune sequencing clone quantification. MiXCR was run by TCRdb on the PCR reads, yielding one entry per CDR3 protein. The repertoire has some 650,000 distinct CDR3 sequences, just under 20% of them found once; the top ten carry roughly 0.83%. The sequenced material came from naive CD8+ T cells from blood, with Jurkat cell RNA spiked in. These receptors were obtained from a human donor in good health. Some libraries in this study had Jurkat cell RNA spiked in. The CDR3 runs from the conserved cysteine through the conserved F or W. A D gene is named only where the DNA matches it firmly. The size of a clone is reported for some rows only, either as once, few or many, or as a class for expanded clones.

J gene	V gene	clone size	D gene	CDR3 DNA	CDR3 protein
TRBJ2-7	TRBV6-2/TRBV6-3	many	TRBD1	TGTGCCAGCAGTCCCGGGACAGCCTTTTCGGCCTACGAGCAGTACTTC	CASSPGTAFSAYEQYF
TRBJ1-4	TRBV6-2/TRBV6-3	.	.	TGTGCCAGCAGTTACTGGACAGCTGCAACTAATGAAAAACTGTTTTTT	CASSYWTAATNEKLFF
TRBJ2-1	TRBV15	many	.	TGTGCCACCAGGCAAACGGGGCCCTACAATGAGCAGTTCTTC	CATRQTGPYNEQFF
TRBJ2-3	TRBV20-1	.	TRBD2	TGCAGTGCTAGAGATGGTCTAGGCGCGGGAGGCCCCACAGATACGCAGTATTTT	CSARDGLGAGGPTDTQYF
TRBJ1-3	TRBV7-9	few	TRBD1	TGTGCCAGCAGCCCAGGGGTCAGGGGGCCTGGAAACACCATATATTTT	CASSPGVRGPGNTIYF
TRBJ2-3	TRBV14	few	.	TGTGCCAGCAGCCAAGTAGCAGGGTGGATAGATACGCAGTATTTT	CASSQVAGWIDTQYF
TRBJ2-3	TRBV6-2/TRBV6-3	many	.	TGTGCCAGCAGTTATTTCCTGGCAGGCAGCACAGATACGCAGTATTTT	CASSYFLAGSTDTQYF
TRBJ2-2	TRBV12-3/TRBV12-4	few	.	TGTGCCAGCAGTTTAAAGTACACCGGGGAGCTGTTTTTT	CASSLKYTGELFF
TRBJ2-5	TRBV7-2	many	.	TGTGCCAGCAGCTCAACATGGGGCCTAGGAGAGACCCAGTACTTC	CASSSTWGLGETQYF
TRBJ2-5	TRBV12-3/TRBV12-4	.	TRBD2	TGTGCCAGCAGGCCGGACCCTAGCGGGGGGGCCCAAGAGACCCAGTACTTC	CASRPDPSGGAQETQYF
TRBJ2-5	TRBV7-9	many	TRBD2	TGTGCCAGCAGCCGGACTAGCGGGAGAGAGACCCAGTACTTC	CASSRTSGRETQYF
TRBJ2-7	TRBV9	many	.	TGTGCCAGCAGCTCCGGGCGACTGCCGCTCTACGAGCAGTACTTC	CASSSGRLPLYEQYF
TRBJ1-2	TRBV6-1	many	.	TGTGCCAGCGGCCAGACCAGGGACTCCTATGCCTACACCTTC	CASGQTRDSYAYTF
TRBJ2-1	TRBV6-2/TRBV6-3	few	TRBD1	TGTGCCAGCAACTACTGGGGGACAGGGGATAATGAGCAGTTCTTC	CASNYWGTGDNEQFF
TRBJ1-2	TRBV6-4	many	TRBD1	TGTGCCAGCAGTGAACACAGGGGTAACTATGGCTACACCTTC	CASSEHRGNYGYTF
TRBJ2-1	TRBV27	many	.	TGTGCCAGCAGTTTATTCCTAGGGAACAATGAGCAGTTCTTC	CASSLFLGNNEQFF
TRBJ2-3	TRBV7-9	many	TRBD2	TGTGCCAGCAGCGCGGCGGCCGGGACTAGCCTCACAGATACGCAGTATTTT	CASSAAAGTSLTDTQYF
TRBJ2-1	TRBV4-1	many	.	TGCGCCAGCAGCCAAGAGCTCAGGGCTAACAATGAGCAGTTCTTC	CASSQELRANNEQFF
TRBJ1-5	TRBV2	many	TRBD1	TGTGCCAGCCGGGGGACAGGGGTCGTTCAGCCCCAGCATTTT	CASRGTGVVQPQHF
TRBJ2-7	TRBV4-3	few	.	TGCGCCAGCAGCCAAGCTCAGGGGGAGGCCTACGAGCAGTACTTC	CASSQAQGEAYEQYF
TRBJ2-7	TRBV25-1	many	.	TGTGCCAGCAGCATGACAGTTTTCTACGAGCAGTACTTC	CASSMTVFYEQYF
TRBJ2-7	TRBV28	many	.	TGTGCCAGCAGTAAAGGGTTAGAGCAGTACTTC	CASSKGLEQYF
TRBJ2-2	TRBV9	many	TRBD1	TGTGCCAGCAGCCCACGCCCGGGTGACAGGGGGCTTACCGGGGAGCTGTTTTTT	CASSPRPGDRGLTGELFF
TRBJ2-5	TRBV25-1	many	.	TGTGCCAGCAGCAACTTGAGGGGGATACAAGAGACCCAGTACTTC	CASSNLRGIQETQYF
TRBJ2-7	TRBV7-2	many	TRBD2	TGTGCCAGCAGCTACCTAGCGGGACCCGTCTACGAGCAGTACTTC	CASSYLAGPVYEQYF
TRBJ2-7	TRBV4-2	.	.	TGTGCCAGCAGCCAAGACCCCCAGGGACCAACTTACGAGCAGTACTTC	CASSQDPQGPTYEQYF
TRBJ2-7	TRBV28	few	.	TGTGCCAGCAGTTATCCCCTTGCCGATAGCTCCTACGAGCAGTACTTC	CASSYPLADSSYEQYF
TRBJ2-5	TRBV24-1	.	.	TGTGCCACCAGTGGTCCCAGGGGAGAGACCCAGTACTTC	CATSGPRGETQYF
TRBJ2-3	TRBV12-3/TRBV12-4	many	TRBD2	TGTGCCAGCAGTTTCGGTCTAGCGGCTAGCACAGATACGCAGTATTTT	CASSFGLAASTDTQYF
TRBJ1-1	TRBV6-5	many	.	TGTGCCAGCAGTTACAGGGTTGGGACTGAAGCTTTCTTT	CASSYRVGTEAFF
TRBJ2-3	TRBV24-1	many	TRBD2	TGTGCCACCGCCGGACTAGCGGGAGTGGCGGATACGCAGTATTTT	CATAGLAGVADTQYF
TRBJ2-1	TRBV7-9	.	.	TGTGCCAGCAGCTTAGGCTTTGTCAATGAGCAGTTCTTC	CASSLGFVNEQFF
TRBJ2-2	TRBV11-2	few	TRBD1	TGTGCCAGCAGCTTACGGTTAGGGACAGGGGTGACCGGGGAGCTGTTTTTT	CASSLRLGTGVTGELFF
TRBJ2-5	TRBV3-1	few	.	TGTGCCAGCAGCCCCCTAGGACTAATATTCCAAGAGACCCAGTACTTC	CASSPLGLIFQETQYF
TRBJ2-1	TRBV12-3/TRBV12-4	few	.	TGTGCCAGCAGTCCCCTGTATTGGGGGTTGGGCGAGCAGTTCTTC	CASSPLYWGLGEQFF
TRBJ1-1	TRBV4-2	many	.	TGTGCCAGCAGCCAAGTCATGAACACTGAAGCTTTCTTT	CASSQVMNTEAFF
TRBJ2-1	TRBV14	.	.	TGTGCCAGCAGCCAAGTCCTAGGGGGGGCCTACGATGAGCAGTTCTTC	CASSQVLGGAYDEQFF
TRBJ1-3	TRBV7-9	many	.	TGTGCCGCGGGAGACATCTCTGGAAACACCATATATTTT	CAAGDISGNTIYF
TRBJ1-1	TRBV14	many	.	TGTGCCAGCAGGCTGCTTTTGAACACTGAAGCTTTCTTT	CASRLLLNTEAFF
TRBJ2-3	TRBV21-1	many	.	TGTGCCAGCAGCACATCGGGACTAGCGGTTGCCACAGATACGCAGTATTTT	CASSTSGLAVATDTQYF
TRBJ1-4	TRBV7-6	many	.	TGTGAACCCTCCCACCGCAGACTTAATGAAAAACTGTTTTTT	CEPSHRRLNEKLFF
TRBJ1-4	TRBV2	many	.	TGTGCCAGCAGTCCCGGGGATAATGAAAAACTGTTTTTT	CASSPGDNEKLFF
TRBJ2-2	TRBV3-1	few	TRBD1	TGTGCCAGCAGCGTGGGACAGGGAGTCTCCCGGCGGGAGCTGTTTTTT	CASSVGQGVSRRELFF
TRBJ2-5	TRBV7-9	many	.	TGTGCCAGCAGCCAACAGCTTGAGACCCAGTACTTC	CASSQQLETQYF
TRBJ2-5	TRBV27	many	.	TGTGCCAGCGGTAACCGGGACCCGACGCCCCAGTACTTC	CASGNRDPTPQYF
TRBJ2-1	TRBV30	few	TRBD2	TGTGCCTGGAGTTTCGGCGGGAGTTTCAATGAGCAGTTCTTC	CAWSFGGSFNEQFF
TRBJ2-7	TRBV15	.	.	TGTGCCACCAGCAGTGATAGGCAGGGAACCTACGAGCAGTACTTC	CATSSDRQGTYEQYF
TRBJ2-1	TRBV10-3	.	.	TGTGCCATCAGTGAAAGGTTCCCCTCCTACAATGAGCAGTTCTTC	CAISERFPSYNEQFF
TRBJ1-5	TRBV30	.	.	TGTGCCTGGAGTTACTACGAATCGCTTGAGCCCCAGCATTTT	CAWSYYESLEPQHF
TRBJ2-7	TRBV5-1	.	TRBD2	TGCGCCAGCGGCTTGGGTCTAGCGGGGGCTTACGAGCAGTACTTC	CASGLGLAGAYEQYF
TRBJ1-3	TRBV7-6	.	TRBD1	TGTGCCAGCAGCCCAACCCGGGACAGGGTGGACACCATATATTTT	CASSPTRDRVDTIYF
TRBJ1-1	TRBV20-1	many	.	TGCAGTGCTAGTAAAGAGAACACTGAAGCTTTCTTT	CSASKENTEAFF
TRBJ2-2	TRBV21-1	.	.	TGTGCCAGCAGCAAAGGGGGTGAGGGGGCCCCGGGGACCAGGGAGCTGTTTTTT	CASSKGGEGAPGTRELFF
TRBJ2-7	TRBV6-2/TRBV6-3	many	.	TGTGCCAGCAGTTACTCCGGGAGCCCCGAGCAGTACTTC	CASSYSGSPEQYF